These 2 T cell receptor beta chains came from one sample sequenced in a study of blood T cell repertoires in COVID-19. Only in-frame clones appear in the TCRdb table, and some are missing; sequencing was by immunoSEQ multiplex PCR. The sample holds over 250,000 clones, 83% seen once. Sequenced input: peripheral blood. The receptors were sampled from a woman in her forties or fifties who had recovered from COVID-19.

The CDR3 region is CASSLVLARRTDTQYF. The CDR3 DNA reads TGCGCCAGCAGCTTGGTACTAGCGCGACGCACAGATACGCAGTATTTT. The rearrangement links TRBV5-1 to TRBJ2-3; the match to TRBD2 covers 7 bases. The germline CDR1 and CDR2 sequences are SGHRS and YFSETQ. Germline trimming cut 0 bases from V and 1 base from J; bases unmatched to any gene: 5. The CDR3 covers 16 residues. Combining the CDR3 with reference TRBV5-1 and TRBJ2-3 gives the whole variable domain KAGVTQTPRYLIKTRGQQVTLSCSPISGHRSVSWYQQTPGQGLQFLFEYFSETQRNKGNFPGRFSGRQFSNSRSEMNVSTLELGDSALYLCASSLVLARRTDTQYFGPGTRLTVL.

V gene TRBV29-1 combines with J gene TRBJ1-2; 9 bases align to TRBD1. Germline V gives CDR1 SQVTM, CDR2 ANQGSEA. CDR3 size: 15 residues. The V gene end was trimmed by 7 bases and the J gene end by 1 base; junction bases not matched to a gene: 10. The CDR3 here is CSARTGAIFNYGYTF. The CDR3 DNA is TGCAGCGCCAGGACAGGGGCCATTTTTAACTATGGCTACACCTTC.